The clone carrying this TCR beta chain occurred a few times. Antigen: not known. Barcoded TCR alpha and TCR beta cDNA libraries with UMIs came from 5'RACE using constant-segment primers. TCRdb analysed the 5' RACE reads with MiXCR anew, one entry per CDR3 protein. The sample shows 300,000 to 350,000 distinct CDR3 sequences, approximately 20% of them seen only once. The CDR3 totals 15 residues. Germline values: CDR1 SGDLS, CDR2 YYNGEE. V was pared by 3 bases and J by 2 bases, with 6 bases of the junction left unmatched. This specimen comes from a study of T-cell memory formation after mild COVID-19. In the study overall: Largely, TCR clusters stayed within a single donor. Study observations and caveats: CD4+ clones that contracted lay mainly in CM and EM; CD8+ ones lay in EMRA. The finding that pre-infection memory included some responding clones suggested that cross-reactive memory joined.

The source material was PBMCs or a T cell subset sorted from them (not recorded which). V and J are TRBV9 and TRBJ2-3; 7 nucleotides align to TRBD1. This TCR was recovered from a young man who had mild COVID-19 (a few samples of this study predate the infection). Cell type and time point are not known. In nucleotides, the CDR3 is TGTGCCAGCAGCGAACGACAGGGCCCCACAGATACGCAGTATTTT. Its protein is CASSERQGPTDTQYF.